The 21 T cell receptor beta chains below come from one sample, sequenced in a study of shared clonotypes between healthy human individuals. Assay used: immunoSEQ multiplex PCR; TCRdb lists only in-frame clones, some missing. Of about 1 million clones in the sample, approximately 68% were seen once. The material sequenced was memory CD4+ T cells sorted from blood. The subset denotes: CD45RA-negative fraction. The receptor source for this set is a man aged 18 to 35 in good health.

This chain links TRBV5-1 with TRBJ1-2, with D perhaps TRBD1 (5 bases). The CDR3 has 14 residues. Germline V CDR1 and CDR2: SGHRS, YFSETQ. Trimming stripped 0 bases from V and 7 bases from J, with 13 bases between. This CDR3 reads CASSLGDGDRGYTF. The CDR3 DNA sequence: TGCGCCAGCAGCTTGGGGGACGGGGACCGTGGCTACACCTTC.

V is TRBV6-1 and J is TRBJ2-7; TRBD1 agrees at 9 bases. V lost 4 bases and J lost 4; bases outside the gene matches: 8. This CDR3 comprises 15 residues. Germline values: CDR1 MNHNS, CDR2 SASEGT. CDR3 sequence reads: CASSVLQGARYEQYF. CDR3 nucleotide sequence: TGTGCCAGCAGTGTGTTACAGGGGGCCAGATACGAGCAGTACTTC.

This clone was seen a single time. The chain links TRBV6-1 to TRBJ2-7, with a possible D match to TRBD1 (5 bases). V shed 4 bases and J shed 3 bases, with 13 bases lying between them. The germline CDR1 and CDR2 sequences are MNHNS and SASEGT. CDR3 length: 14 amino acids. CDR3 in DNA: TGTGCCAGCAGTGTGGTAGGGGCCAGCTACGAGCAGTACTTC. This sequence encodes CASSVVGASYEQYF.

The count of this clone is one. The V call is TRBV25-1, the J call TRBJ1-6, with TRBD1 as a possible D gene (6 bases). This CDR3 spans 15 amino acids. V lost 4 bases, J lost 10 bases, and 17 bases lay in between. Germline values: CDR1 MGHDK, CDR2 SYGVNS. The CDR3 is CASSAVGGAESPLHF. For the CDR3, the DNA is TGTGCCAGCAGTGCTGTTGGGGGGGCAGAATCACCCCTCCACTTT.

This clone was counted at least ten times. The chain joins TRBV7-2 to TRBJ2-7, with a weak D call TRBD1 (5 bases). The germline V gene has CDR1 SGHTA and CDR2 FQGNSA. The CDR3 runs 15 residues. Trimming shortened V by 6 bases and J by 2 bases, and 17 bases separated the two germline ends. CDR3 residues: CASSSESLGAYEQYF. Here the CDR3 DNA reads TGTGCCAGCAGTTCAGAGAGTCTAGGGGCCTACGAGCAGTACTTC.

As for this clone: The sample carries other DNA sequences with the same CDR3. The V and J genes are TRBV30 and TRBJ2-1; 7 nucleotides line up with TRBD2. V shed 2 bases, J shed 2 bases, and the junction held 3 bases outside the gene matches. This CDR3 is built from 14 residues. Germline V gives CDR1 GTSNPN, CDR2 SVGIG (reference sequence). CDR3: CAWSSGLAYNEQFF. The CDR3 nucleotides are TGTGCCTGGAGTAGCGGACTAGCCTACAATGAGCAGTTCTTC.

A note on this clone: The same CDR3 also results from other DNA sequences found in this sample. The chain has TRBV30 and TRBJ1-2; D perhaps matches TRBD1 (6 bases). This CDR3 has 13 amino acids. V shed 1 base and J shed 2 bases, with 8 bases lying between them. The V gene's germline CDR1 is GTSNPN and CDR2 SVGIG (reference sequence). CDR3 DNA: TGTGCCTGGAGTGCCGACAGGAACTATGGCTACACCTTC. This encodes CAWSADRNYGYTF. Full variable domain (remainder filled in from reference TRBV30 and TRBJ1-2): SQTIHQWPATLVQPVGSPLSLECTVEGTSNPNLYWYRQAAGRGLQLLFYSVGIGQISSEVPQNLSASRPQDRQFILSSKKLLLSDSGFYLCAWSADRNYGYTFGSGTRLTVV.

The rearrangement links TRBV5-1 to TRBJ2-7, with 9 bases lining up with TRBD1. This CDR3 has 13 amino acids. V gave up 4 bases and J gave up 8 bases; unmatched junction bases: 7. Germline CDR1 and CDR2: SGHRS and YFSETQ. The CDR3 DNA sequence: TGCGCCAGCAGCCAGCGACAGGGGGAACAGCAGTACTTC. It translates to CASSQRQGEQQYF.

The chain carries TRBV9 and TRBJ2-5; 10 bases agree with TRBD2. The CDR3 covers 15 residues. J lost 2 bases, V lost 3 bases, and 4 bases had no gene match. Germline loops: CDR1 SGDLS, CDR2 YYNGEE. CDR3 amino acids: CASSGGLAVQETQYF. CDR3 nucleotide sequence: TGTGCCAGCAGCGGCGGACTAGCGGTACAAGAGACCCAGTACTTC.

The chain combines TRBV6-1 with TRBJ1-2; 12 bases are a match to TRBD1. V dropped 3 bases and J dropped 8; count of bases not matched to a gene: 10. The CDR3 contains 16 residues. Looked up from germline, CDR1 is MNHNS and CDR2 is SASEGT. CDR3 sequence (DNA): TGTGCCAGCAGTGATGGGGACAGGGGGCGTGCACAGGGCTACACCTTC. This translates into CASSDGDRGRAQGYTF.

The rearrangement joins TRBV7-9 to TRBJ2-7; tentatively, D is TRBD2 (6 bases). This CDR3 comprises 15 residues. The germline V and J ends were trimmed by 2 bases and 2 bases, with 13 bases remaining between them. CDR1 SEHNR and CDR2 FQNEAQ come from the germline V gene (reference sequence). The CDR3 DNA reads as TGTGCCAGCAGCTTATCGGGGACTGTGACCTACGAGCAGTACTTC. Its protein is CASSLSGTVTYEQYF.

The count of this clone is one. The chain combines TRBV5-1 with TRBJ1-6; D gene uncertain. V was pared by 0 bases and J by 2 bases, with 9 bases between. Germline V CDR1 and CDR2: SGHRS, YFSETQ. This CDR3 spans 16 amino acids. The CDR3 DNA reads TGCGCCAGCAGCTTGGAAGGGTGGACCTATAATTCACCCCTCCACTTT. It specifies CASSLEGWTYNSPLHF.

This clone was seen a handful of times. J is TRBJ1-1 and V is TRBV30; D is undetermined. The length of the CDR3 is 14 residues. The V and J ends lost 4 bases and 0 bases respectively, with 12 bases between them. Germline V CDR1 and CDR2: GTSNPN, SVGIG (reference sequence). CDR3: CAWTSGPMNTEAFF. The CDR3 DNA sequence: TGTGCCTGGACCTCAGGTCCCATGAACACTGAAGCTTTCTTT.

The CDR3 nucleotides read TGCAGCGTAGACAGGGAGGGCTACACCTTC. Its translation is CSVDREGYTF. The chain recombines TRBV29-1 with TRBJ1-2; 7 nucleotides align to TRBD1. This CDR3 has 10 amino acids. The V gene end was trimmed by 6 bases and the J gene end by 8 bases; junction bases not matched to a gene: 3. Germline lookup yields CDR1 SQVTM and CDR2 ANQGSEA.

This clone has just one count. The rearrangement uses TRBV30 and TRBJ2-2, with TRBD1 matching 9 bases. Germline V gene data show CDR1 as GTSNPN and CDR2 as SVGIG (reference sequence). V trimming: 2 bases; J trimming: 7 bases; junction bases outside the gene matches: 11. The CDR3 loop spans 16 amino acids. The CDR3 bases are TGTGCCTGGAGTTACACCGGGACAGGGATGGGCGGGGAGCTGTTTTTT. This codes for CAWSYTGTGMGGELFF. Filled out from reference TRBV30 and TRBJ2-2, the complete variable domain reads SQTIHQWPATLVQPVGSPLSLECTVEGTSNPNLYWYRQAAGRGLQLLFYSVGIGQISSEVPQNLSASRPQDRQFILSSKKLLLSDSGFYLCAWSYTGTGMGGELFFGEGSRLTVL.

The chain links TRBV7-9 to TRBJ2-3; 9 bases are shared with TRBD1. CDR3 size: 15 residues. V was clipped by 5 bases and J by 5 bases; unmatched bases: 8. The germline gives CDR1 SEHNR, CDR2 FQNEAQ (reference sequence). CDR3 in amino acids: CASSPGTGKGDTQYF. The CDR3 DNA follows: TGTGCCAGCAGCCCCGGGACAGGGAAAGGAGATACGCAGTATTTT.

The chain joins TRBV28 to TRBJ1-6; D not resolved. This CDR3 spans 14 amino acids. The V end lost 5 bases, the J end lost 3 bases, and 8 bases lay between the germline ends. Germline V gene data show CDR1 as MDHEN and CDR2 as SYDVKM. The CDR3 nucleotides read TGTGCCAGCAGTCCCATAAACTATAATTCACCCCTCCACTTT. It codes for CASSPINYNSPLHF.

The chain has TRBV5-1 and TRBJ1-4, with 7 bases matching TRBD1. The CDR3 loop spans 14 amino acids. The V segment lost 1 base and the J segment 8 bases; nucleotides outside the gene matches: 5. Germline V gives CDR1 SGHRS, CDR2 YFSETQ. The CDR3 DNA is TGCGCCAGCAGCTTGACAGGGGAGAGGGAAAAACTGTTTTTT. Amino acids: CASSLTGEREKLFF.

This clone was seen only a few times. This chain joins TRBV7-9 and TRBJ2-1; 10 nucleotides align to TRBD2. The ends lost 7 bases at V and 9 bases at J; junction bases unmatched: 12. The germline CDR1 and CDR2 sequences are SEHNR and FQNEAQ (reference sequence). The CDR3 has 15 residues. The CDR3 is CASTKGLAGVTEQFF. CDR3 nucleotide sequence: TGTGCCAGCACCAAAGGGCTAGCGGGAGTCACTGAGCAGTTCTTC.

The genes are TRBV5-1 and TRBJ2-3; D not certain. Trimming removed 4 bases at V and 6 bases at J, with 18 bases between. Germline CDR1 reads SGHRS; CDR2 reads YFSETQ. The CDR3 has 15 residues. The CDR3 sequence: CASSPDRQMGDTQYF. Here the CDR3 DNA reads TGCGCCAGCAGCCCCGATCGACAAATGGGGGATACGCAGTATTTT.

V and J are TRBV19 and TRBJ1-1; no clear D gene. Germline CDR1 reads LNHDA; CDR2 reads SQIVND (reference sequence). V lost 3 bases to trimming and J lost 3 bases, with 8 bases between them. This CDR3 spans 13 amino acids. The CDR3 region is CASSIHGYTEAFF. The CDR3 region has the DNA TGTGCCAGTAGTATCCACGGATACACTGAAGCTTTCTTT.